The rows below give T cell receptor beta chains drawn from one sample of a study of cytomegalovirus exposure and HLA in healthy donors. TCRdb keeps only in-frame clones here, not all; method: immunoSEQ multiplex PCR. This table has some 99,000 clones, approximately 81% appearing once. Sequencing used PBMCs. The receptors shown here come from a woman aged 25 to 39 in good health and CMV-seronegative. The CDR3 runs from the conserved cysteine through the conserved F or W. Fields, in order: D gene, V gene, clone size, J gene, CDR3 DNA, CDR3 protein. The D gene is left open where the match is weak. Clone size, where shown, is once, few, many, or a class for clones that have expanded.

d_call: TRBD2
v_call: TRBV2
clone_size: NA
j_call: TRBJ2-2
cdr3_nt: TGTGCCAGCCGGGCGGGAGGGACCGGGGAGCTGTTTTTT
cdr3_aa: CASRAGGTGELFF

d_call: NA
v_call: TRBV7-6
clone_size: NA
j_call: TRBJ2-7
cdr3_nt: TGTGCCAGCAGCTTACCCCCCGGGAGTTACTACGAGCAGTACTTC
cdr3_aa: CASSLPPGSYYEQYF

d_call: NA
v_call: TRBV28
clone_size: NA
j_call: TRBJ2-3
cdr3_nt: TGTGCCAGCAGTACCGAGACAGATACGCAGTATTTT
cdr3_aa: CASSTETDTQYF

d_call: NA
v_call: TRBV5-8
clone_size: NA
j_call: TRBJ1-5
cdr3_nt: TGTGCCAGCTCAAGGGGCGGGGGGGGTAGCAATCAGCCCCAGCATTTT
cdr3_aa: CASSRGGGGSNQPQHF

d_call: TRBD1
v_call: TRBV4-3
clone_size: few
j_call: TRBJ1-2
cdr3_nt: TGCGCCAGCAGCCAAATGGACAGGGGTGGCTACACCTTC
cdr3_aa: CASSQMDRGGYTF

d_call: TRBD1
v_call: TRBV11-2
clone_size: few
j_call: TRBJ2-7
cdr3_nt: TGTGCCAGCAGCAGGGACAGAGTCCCAACCTACGAGCAGTACTTC
cdr3_aa: CASSRDRVPTYEQYF

d_call: NA
v_call: TRBV5-1
clone_size: NA
j_call: TRBJ1-1
cdr3_nt: TGCGCCAGCAGCTGGGGGGACGGAGGGAGCACTGAAGCTTTCTTT
cdr3_aa: CASSWGDGGSTEAFF

d_call: NA
v_call: TRBV30
clone_size: few
j_call: TRBJ2-2
cdr3_nt: TGTGCCTGGGCCCCCGGGAGATCCACCGGGGAGCTGTTTTTT
cdr3_aa: CAWAPGRSTGELFF

d_call: NA
v_call: TRBV2
clone_size: NA
j_call: TRBJ1-1
cdr3_nt: TGTGCCAGCAGTTACAGATCTGTTGAGAACACTGAAGCTTTCTTT
cdr3_aa: CASSYRSVENTEAFF

d_call: TRBD1
v_call: TRBV30
clone_size: NA
j_call: TRBJ1-4
cdr3_nt: TGTGCCTGGAGAACCACAGGGGCCTCTAATGAAAAACTGTTTTTT
cdr3_aa: CAWRTTGASNEKLFF

d_call: NA
v_call: TRBV28
clone_size: NA
j_call: TRBJ1-1
cdr3_nt: TGTGCCAGCAGTTTTATTAAGCGGGGCAGCTCGGGCACTGAAGCTTTCTTT
cdr3_aa: CASSFIKRGSSGTEAFF

d_call: NA
v_call: TRBV2
clone_size: NA
j_call: TRBJ2-1
cdr3_nt: TGTGCCAGCTCTCAAACTAGCATTTCCTACAATGAGCAGTTCTTC
cdr3_aa: CASSQTSISYNEQFF

d_call: TRBD1
v_call: TRBV5-3
clone_size: few
j_call: TRBJ2-2
cdr3_nt: TGTGCCTCAAGGGGGCGTCTGACCGGGGAGCTGTTTTTT
cdr3_aa: CASRGRLTGELFF

d_call: TRBD1
v_call: TRBV7-9
clone_size: NA
j_call: TRBJ2-5
cdr3_nt: TGTGCCAGCAGCCCGTACGGGGACAGTCACCAAGAGACCCAGTACTTC
cdr3_aa: CASSPYGDSHQETQYF

d_call: NA
v_call: TRBV5-1
clone_size: NA
j_call: TRBJ2-1
cdr3_nt: TGCGCCAGCAGCTTGGTCGCCCGGGACTGGTCCTACAATGAGCAGTTCTTC
cdr3_aa: CASSLVARDWSYNEQFF

d_call: TRBD2
v_call: TRBV7-9
clone_size: NA
j_call: TRBJ2-3
cdr3_nt: TGTGCCAGCAGCTTCGGACTAGCGGATCCCACAGATACGCAGTATTTT
cdr3_aa: CASSFGLADPTDTQYF

d_call: TRBD2
v_call: TRBV19
clone_size: NA
j_call: TRBJ2-1
cdr3_nt: TGTGCCAGTGGAGGACTAGCGGGAGGGAACAATGAGCAGTTCTTC
cdr3_aa: CASGGLAGGNNEQFF

d_call: NA
v_call: TRBV7-2
clone_size: NA
j_call: TRBJ2-3
cdr3_nt: TGTGCCAGCAGCAGAGACAGCCAACCCACGGATACGCAGTATTTT
cdr3_aa: CASSRDSQPTDTQYF

d_call: TRBD1
v_call: TRBV7-9
clone_size: once
j_call: TRBJ2-3
cdr3_nt: TGTGCCAGCAGCTTCGGACAGGCAAACGCAGATACGCAGTATTTT
cdr3_aa: CASSFGQANADTQYF

d_call: NA
v_call: TRBV11-3
clone_size: NA
j_call: TRBJ2-7
cdr3_nt: TGTGCCAGCAGCTTCGCTTCACAGGGAGAGCAGTACTTC
cdr3_aa: CASSFASQGEQYF

d_call: NA
v_call: TRBV19
clone_size: once
j_call: TRBJ1-2
cdr3_nt: TGTGCCAGTAGTACGCACGCAGGAAACTATGGCTACACCTTC
cdr3_aa: CASSTHAGNYGYTF

d_call: TRBD1
v_call: TRBV7-9
clone_size: NA
j_call: TRBJ1-4
cdr3_nt: TGTGCCAGCAGCTTAACGACAGGGAATGAAAAACTGTTTTTT
cdr3_aa: CASSLTTGNEKLFF

d_call: NA
v_call: TRBV11-2
clone_size: NA
j_call: TRBJ1-4
cdr3_nt: TGTGCCAGCAGCTTAAGAGGTGCAACTAATGAAAAACTGTTTTTT
cdr3_aa: CASSLRGATNEKLFF